Listed below are T cell receptor beta chains from one sample, sequenced in a study of T cells in tuberculosis. TCRdb's table, derived via immunoSEQ multiplex PCR, lists solely in-frame clones and lacks some. The repertoire has 20,000 to 25,000 clones, about 92% of them found once; the top ten carry roughly 15%. Sample: PBMCs. Receptor source: a donor aged 10-35 years with latent tuberculosis or without tuberculosis infection. Some clones in this sample may be carry-over from other donors' samples. CDR3s include the opening cysteine and the closing phenylalanine or tryptophan. A D gene is named only where the DNA matches it firmly. The size of a clone is reported for some rows only, either as once, few or many, or as a class for expanded clones.

>TRBJ1-2|NA|NA|TRBV25-1|14
CASSEGAVLNGYTF
TGTGCCAGTAGTGAAGGGGCAGTGCTAAATGGCTACACCTTC
>TRBJ2-3|NA|NA|TRBV7-8|15
CASSLPPGGSDTQYF
TGTGCCAGCAGCTTACCCCCGGGGGGCAGCGATACGCAGTATTTT
>TRBJ1-3|TRBD1|NA|TRBV5-1|15
CASSTGTGFGNTIYF
TGCGCCAGCAGTACCGGGACAGGGTTTGGAAACACCATATATTTT
>TRBJ1-1|TRBD1|NA|TRBV6-1|16
CASSELAGQGATEAFF
TGTGCCAGCAGTGAACTAGCAGGACAGGGAGCCACTGAAGCTTTCTTT
>TRBJ1-3|TRBD1|NA|TRBV28|15
CASSLLRTGPNTIYF
TGTGCCAGCAGTCTTCTTAGGACAGGGCCAAACACCATATATTTT
>TRBJ2-1|TRBD2|NA|TRBV6-1|15
CASTGLAALRNEQFF
TGTGCCAGCACCGGACTAGCGGCCCTTAGAAATGAGCAGTTCTTC
>TRBJ2-4|TRBD2|NA|TRBV2|14
CASQRGGTKNIQYF
TGTGCCAGCCAGCGGGGGGGAACCAAAAACATTCAGTACTTC
>TRBJ1-3|NA|NA|TRBV5-6|17
CASSLRSSPSSGNTIYF
TGTGCCAGCAGCTTGCGGTCGTCCCCGTCCTCTGGAAACACCATATATTTT
>TRBJ2-2|NA|NA|TRBV5-6|14
CASSQPTGVGELFF
TGTGCCAGCAGCCAGCCCACGGGGGTCGGGGAGCTGTTTTTT
>TRBJ2-7|NA|NA|TRBV13|15
CASSLGMGSSYEQYF
TGTGCCAGCAGCTTAGGGATGGGGAGCTCCTACGAGCAGTACTTC
>TRBJ1-2|TRBD1|NA|TRBV19|14
CASMATSGGYGYTF
TGTGCCAGTATGGCAACATCAGGGGGCTATGGCTACACCTTC
>TRBJ2-5|NA|NA|TRBV10-3|14
CAISEGRGQETQYF
TGTGCCATCAGTGAGGGGAGGGGGCAAGAGACCCAGTACTTC
>TRBJ1-1|TRBD1|NA|TRBV19|16
CASSISPDRGLAEAFF
TGTGCCAGTAGTATTAGCCCGGACAGGGGGTTAGCTGAAGCTTTCTTT
>TRBJ1-1|NA|once|TRBV5-6|14
CASSKWGGEVGAFF
TGTGCCAGCAGCAAATGGGGGGGTGAAGTGGGAGCTTTCTTT
>TRBJ2-3|TRBD1|NA|TRBV7-7|14
CASSRTGGEDTQYF
TGTGCCAGCAGCCGAACAGGGGGCGAAGATACGCAGTATTTT
>TRBJ2-5|NA|NA|TRBV29-1|12
CSVLSDQETQYF
TGCAGCGTTCTAAGTGACCAAGAGACCCAGTACTTC
>TRBJ1-1|TRBD1|NA|TRBV5-4|17
CASSYDRGPISNTEAFF
TGTGCCAGCAGCTACGACAGGGGGCCAATATCGAACACTGAAGCTTTCTTT
>TRBJ2-3|NA|NA|TRBV7-9|16
CASSPTSGASTDTQYF
TGTGCCAGCAGCCCTACTTCAGGGGCCAGCACAGATACGCAGTATTTT
>TRBJ2-1|TRBD2|NA|TRBV13|15
CASSSSGTNYNEQFF
TGTGCCAGCAGTTCATCCGGGACTAACTACAATGAGCAGTTCTTC
>TRBJ1-2|TRBD1|NA|TRBV9|15
CASSPWTGTGYGYTF
TGTGCCAGCAGCCCCTGGACAGGGACCGGCTATGGCTACACCTTC
>TRBJ2-3|NA|NA|TRBV6-1|13
CASSERSGDTQYF
TGTGCCAGCAGTGAAAGGTCAGGAGATACGCAGTATTTT
>TRBJ1-2|NA|NA|TRBV12-5|14
CASGLVQRSYGYTF
TGTGCTAGTGGTTTGGTACAACGAAGCTATGGCTACACCTTC
>TRBJ1-1|NA|NA|TRBV20-1|11
CSATKTIEAFF
TGCAGTGCTACAAAGACAATCGAAGCTTTCTTT
>TRBJ2-7|NA|NA|TRBV14|13
CASSQVRAYEQYF
TGTGCCAGCAGCCAAGTCCGGGCCTACGAGCAGTACTTC
>TRBJ2-7|NA|NA|TRBV30|12
CAWSGTVYEQYF
TGTGCCTGGAGTGGGACAGTCTACGAGCAGTACTTC
>TRBJ1-5|NA|NA|TRBV9|14
CASSEGTMYQPQHF
TGTGCCAGCAGCGAGGGGACAATGTATCAGCCCCAGCATTTT
>TRBJ1-1|TRBD1|NA|TRBV5-8|14
CASSPGTEYTEAFF
TGTGCCAGCAGCCCCGGGACAGAGTACACTGAAGCTTTCTTT
>TRBJ2-1|NA|once|TRBV18|15
CASSGLSGSYNEQFF
TGTGCCAGCTCTGGACTAAGCGGCTCCTACAATGAGCAGTTCTTC
>TRBJ2-3|TRBD1|NA|TRBV6-4|14
CASSDSTGADTQYF
TGTGCCAGCAGTGACTCTACAGGGGCAGATACGCAGTATTTT
>TRBJ2-5|TRBD1|NA|TRBV7-7|15
CASSVGTGGVKTQYF
TGTGCCAGCAGCGTCGGGACAGGGGGCGTGAAGACCCAGTACTTC
>TRBJ2-7|NA|NA|TRBV9|13
CASSVDPAGEQYF
TGTGCCAGCAGCGTAGACCCCGCCGGGGAGCAGTACTTC
>TRBJ2-1|NA|NA|TRBV7-2|14
CASSLARWSYEQFF
TGTGCCAGCAGCTTAGCGAGATGGAGCTATGAGCAGTTCTTC
>TRBJ2-7|NA|NA|TRBV18|14
CASSPDRSAYEQYF
TGTGCCAGCTCCCCTGATCGGAGCGCCTACGAGCAGTACTTC
>TRBJ1-1|NA|NA|TRBV30|13
CAWSQTGTTEAFF
TGTGCCTGGAGCCAAACAGGGACCACTGAAGCTTTCTTT
>TRBJ1-1|NA|NA|TRBV29-1|14
CSVDTGNGNTEAFF
TGCAGCGTTGATACGGGAAACGGGAACACTGAAGCTTTCTTT
>TRBJ2-6|TRBD2|NA|TRBV5-4|20
CASSSPSGAAIYSGANVLTF
TGTGCCAGCAGCTCTCCTAGCGGGGCAGCCATATACTCTGGGGCCAACGTCCTGACTTTC
>TRBJ2-7|NA|NA|TRBV25-1|15
CASSERQRLSYEQYF
TGTGCCAGCAGTGAACGGCAGAGGCTCTCCTACGAGCAGTACTTC
>TRBJ2-1|TRBD1|NA|TRBV9|15
CASSPTTGEVNEQFF
TGTGCCAGCAGCCCAACGACAGGGGAAGTCAATGAGCAGTTCTTC
>TRBJ2-4|NA|NA|TRBV7-6|19
CASSSPYRSGVSSKNIQYF
TGTGCCAGCAGCTCCCCATACCGATCAGGCGTTTCAAGCAAAAACATTCAGTACTTC
>TRBJ1-6|NA|few|TRBV5-1|17
CASSLGTSRLPNSPLHF
TGCGCCAGCAGCCTAGGGACATCCCGACTTCCCAATTCACCCCTCCACTTT
>TRBJ1-5|NA|NA|TRBV7-2|13
CASSLAQGQPQHF
TGTGCCAGCAGCTTAGCGCAGGGTCAGCCCCAGCATTTT
>TRBJ2-1|TRBD2|once|TRBV4-2|18
CASSQERASGRAYNEQFF
TGTGCCAGCAGCCAAGAAAGGGCTAGCGGGAGGGCCTACAATGAGCAGTTCTTC
>TRBJ1-2|TRBD1|NA|TRBV9|16
CASSSRYRDSFYGYTF
TGTGCCAGCAGCTCAAGATACCGGGACAGCTTCTATGGCTACACCTTC
>TRBJ1-2|NA|NA|TRBV5-1|18
CASSLERLGGGDNYGYTF
TGCGCCAGCAGCTTGGAGAGGTTGGGGGGTGGCGACAACTATGGCTACACCTTC
>TRBJ2-1|TRBD2|NA|TRBV7-3|20
CASSFPGETSGRSSYNEQFF
TGTGCCAGCAGCTTCCCCGGTGAGACTAGCGGGAGGAGCTCCTACAATGAGCAGTTCTTC
>TRBJ1-3|NA|NA|TRBV6-1|14
CASSGGIPGNTIYF
TGTGCCAGCAGTGGCGGAATTCCTGGAAACACCATATATTTT
>TRBJ2-3|NA|NA|TRBV7-2|15
CASSTRLTSTDTQYF
TGTGCCAGCAGCACCAGGCTTACTAGCACAGATACGCAGTATTTT
>TRBJ1-5|NA|medium-sized|TRBV6-5|14
CASSYGQKNQPQHF
TGTGCCAGCAGTTACGGACAGAAAAATCAGCCCCAGCATTTT
>TRBJ2-5|NA|once|TRBV4-1|18
CASSQVGQGKGPKETQYF
TGCGCCAGCAGCCAAGTGGGTCAGGGAAAGGGGCCCAAAGAGACCCAGTACTTC
>TRBJ2-7|NA|NA|TRBV5-1|14
CASRESTGAYEQYF
TGCGCCAGCAGGGAGTCGACAGGAGCCTACGAGCAGTACTTC
>TRBJ1-3|TRBD1|once|TRBV28|15
CASSLTGGLGNTIYF
TGTGCCAGCAGCCTCACAGGGGGCCTGGGAAACACCATATATTTT
>TRBJ1-5|NA|NA|TRBV19|17
CASSPRLRGHSNQPQHF
TGTGCCAGTAGTCCCCGATTGAGAGGCCATAGCAATCAGCCCCAGCATTTT
>TRBJ2-5|NA|NA|TRBV9|13
CASSVGDTETQYF
TGTGCCAGCAGCGTCGGGGATACAGAGACCCAGTACTTC
>TRBJ2-1|NA|NA|TRBV7-7|18
CASSLAHDVWRGQEEQFF
TGTGCTAGCAGCTTAGCCCACGATGTCTGGCGGGGGCAGGAGGAGCAGTTCTTC
>TRBJ2-7|NA|NA|TRBV19|11
CASTGGYEQYF
TGTGCCAGTACAGGAGGTTACGAGCAGTACTTC
>TRBJ2-3|TRBD1|NA|TRBV6-4|16
CASSDSPGQGTDTQYF
TGTGCCAGCAGTGACTCACCGGGACAGGGCACAGATACGCAGTATTTT
>TRBJ2-1|TRBD2|NA|TRBV10-2|19
CASKRRASGGFSSYNEQFF
TGCGCCAGCAAAAGGAGGGCTAGCGGGGGGTTCAGCTCCTACAATGAGCAGTTCTTC
>TRBJ1-5|NA|NA|TRBV2|13
CASSGQGNQPQHF
TGTGCCAGCAGTGGACAAGGCAATCAGCCCCAGCATTTT